One sample yielded the 4 T cell receptor beta chains listed below, sequenced in a study of blood T cell repertoires in COVID-19. Using immunoSEQ multiplex PCR, the repertoire was profiled, and TCRdb retains in-frame clones only, with some absent. The sample holds about 210,000 clones, 87% seen once. Source material: PBMCs or T cells enriched from blood (not recorded which). Source of these receptors: a man aged 18 to 35 with acute COVID-19.

The chain is built from TRBV4-2 and TRBJ1-1; a weak D match, TRBD1 (5 bases). This CDR3 comprises 15 residues. Germline CDR1 is LGHNA and CDR2 is YNFKEQ. V was shortened by 2 bases and J by 1 base, with 11 bases between the two germline ends. CDR3 amino acids: CASSQLLRGNTEAFF. The CDR3 region has the DNA TGTGCCAGCAGCCAATTGCTTAGGGGGAACACTGAAGCTTTCTTT.

The chain carries TRBV28 and TRBJ2-7; 13 bases align to TRBD2. Germline CDR1 reads MDHEN; CDR2 reads SYDVKM. The CDR3 covers 18 residues. V lost 2 bases and J lost 6; bases outside the gene matches: 13. The CDR3 nucleotides are TGTGCCAGCAGTTTACAAGACGGACTAGCGGGAGTTTCGGGCGAGCAGTACTTC. Amino acids: CASSLQDGLAGVSGEQYF.

The table lists this clone with a count of one. This chain links TRBV7-6 with TRBJ2-7; D is perhaps TRBD1 (5 bases). V dropped 5 bases and J dropped 2 bases, with 16 bases sitting between them. This CDR3 is 15 amino acids long. In germline, CDR1 is SGHVS, CDR2 FNYEAQ. The CDR3 sequence is CASSQGPGPTYEQYF. As DNA, the CDR3 is TGTGCCAGCAGCCAGGGTCCAGGGCCCACCTACGAGCAGTACTTC.

This chain joins TRBV4-1 and TRBJ2-7; 9 positions agree with TRBD2. The CDR3 is made up of 16 amino acids. V was clipped by 4 bases and J by 5 bases; unmatched bases: 12. Germline V gene lookup returns CDR1 MGHRA and CDR2 YSYEKL. The CDR3 region has the DNA TGCGCCAGCAGCCCCTCGAGGGGGACTAGCATCCACGAGCAGTACTTC. Translated: CASSPSRGTSIHEQYF.